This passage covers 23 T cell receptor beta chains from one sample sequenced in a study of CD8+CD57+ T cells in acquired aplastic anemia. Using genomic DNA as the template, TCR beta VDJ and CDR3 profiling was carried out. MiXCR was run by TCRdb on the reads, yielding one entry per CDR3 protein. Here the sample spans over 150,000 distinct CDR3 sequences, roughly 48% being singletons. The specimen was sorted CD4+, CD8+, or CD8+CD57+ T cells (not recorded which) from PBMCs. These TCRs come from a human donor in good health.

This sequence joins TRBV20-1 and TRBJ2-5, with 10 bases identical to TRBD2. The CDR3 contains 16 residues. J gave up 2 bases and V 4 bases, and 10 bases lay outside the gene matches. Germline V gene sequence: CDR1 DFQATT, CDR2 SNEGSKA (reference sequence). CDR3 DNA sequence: TGCAGTGCTAACAATCAGCGGGGGGGCGGTCAAGAGACCCAGTACTTC. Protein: CSANNQRGGGQETQYF.

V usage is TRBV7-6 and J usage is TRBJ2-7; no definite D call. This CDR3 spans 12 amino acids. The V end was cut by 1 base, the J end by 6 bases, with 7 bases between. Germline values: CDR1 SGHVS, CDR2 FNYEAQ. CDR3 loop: CASSLVSSEQYF. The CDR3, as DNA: TGTGCCAGCAGCTTAGTTTCGAGCGAGCAGTACTTC.

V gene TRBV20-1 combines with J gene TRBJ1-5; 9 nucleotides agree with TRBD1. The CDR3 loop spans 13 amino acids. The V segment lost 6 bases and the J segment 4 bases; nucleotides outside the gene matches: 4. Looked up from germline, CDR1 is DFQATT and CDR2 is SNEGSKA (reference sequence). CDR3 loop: CSAGQGMNQPQHF. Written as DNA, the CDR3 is TGCAGTGCCGGACAGGGGATGAATCAGCCCCAGCATTTT.

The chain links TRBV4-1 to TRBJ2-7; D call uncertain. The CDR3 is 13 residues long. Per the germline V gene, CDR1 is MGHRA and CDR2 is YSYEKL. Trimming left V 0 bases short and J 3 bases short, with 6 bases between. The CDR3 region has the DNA TGCGCCAGCAGCCAAGAACCCATCTACGAGCAGTACTTC. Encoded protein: CASSQEPIYEQYF.

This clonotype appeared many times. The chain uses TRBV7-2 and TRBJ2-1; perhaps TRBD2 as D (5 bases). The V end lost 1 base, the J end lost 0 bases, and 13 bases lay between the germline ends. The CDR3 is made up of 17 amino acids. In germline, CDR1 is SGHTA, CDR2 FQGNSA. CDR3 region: CASSLVFGGGSYNEQFF. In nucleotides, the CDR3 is TGTGCCAGCAGCTTAGTTTTTGGCGGAGGCTCCTACAATGAGCAGTTCTTC.

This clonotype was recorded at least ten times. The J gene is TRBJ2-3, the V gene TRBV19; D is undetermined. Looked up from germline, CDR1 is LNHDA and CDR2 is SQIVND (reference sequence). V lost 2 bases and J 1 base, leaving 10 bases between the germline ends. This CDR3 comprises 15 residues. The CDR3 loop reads CASSIFGQGTDTQYF. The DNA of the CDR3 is TGTGCCAGTAGTATATTCGGCCAGGGCACAGATACGCAGTATTTT.

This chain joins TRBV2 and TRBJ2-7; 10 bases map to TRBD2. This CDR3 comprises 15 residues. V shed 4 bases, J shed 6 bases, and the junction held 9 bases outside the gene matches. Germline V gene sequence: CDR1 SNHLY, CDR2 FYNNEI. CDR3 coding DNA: TGTGCCAGCAGTGTGACTAGCGGGTTAATGGGCGAGCAGTACTTC. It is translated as CASSVTSGLMGEQYF.

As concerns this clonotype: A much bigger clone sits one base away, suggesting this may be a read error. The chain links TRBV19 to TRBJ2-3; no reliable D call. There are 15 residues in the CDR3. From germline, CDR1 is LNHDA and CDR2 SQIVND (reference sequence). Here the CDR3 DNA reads TGTGCCAGTAGGGTTGGACCGACCAGGCGAGATGCGCAGTATTTT. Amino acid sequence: CASRVGPTRRDAQYF.

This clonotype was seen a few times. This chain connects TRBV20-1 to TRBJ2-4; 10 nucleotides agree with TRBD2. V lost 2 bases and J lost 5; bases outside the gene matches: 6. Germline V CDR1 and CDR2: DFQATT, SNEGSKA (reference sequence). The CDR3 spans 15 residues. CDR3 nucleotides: TGCAGTGCTAGAAAGTCTAGCGGGAGCCAAAACATTCAGTACTTC. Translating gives CSARKSSGSQNIQYF.

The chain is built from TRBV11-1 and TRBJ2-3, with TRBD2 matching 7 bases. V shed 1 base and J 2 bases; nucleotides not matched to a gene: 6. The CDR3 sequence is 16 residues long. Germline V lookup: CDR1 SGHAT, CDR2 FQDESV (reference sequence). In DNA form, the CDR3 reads TGTGCCAGCAGCTTAGTGGCTAGCGGATTCACAGATACGCAGTATTTT. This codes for CASSLVASGFTDTQYF.

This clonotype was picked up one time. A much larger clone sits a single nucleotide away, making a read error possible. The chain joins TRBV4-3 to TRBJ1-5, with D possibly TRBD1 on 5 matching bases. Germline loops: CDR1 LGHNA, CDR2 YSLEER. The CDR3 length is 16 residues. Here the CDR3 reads CASSQDLRGSNRPQHF. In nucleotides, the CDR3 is TGCGCCAGCAGCCAAGATCTTAGGGGCAGCAATCGGCCCCAGCATTTT.

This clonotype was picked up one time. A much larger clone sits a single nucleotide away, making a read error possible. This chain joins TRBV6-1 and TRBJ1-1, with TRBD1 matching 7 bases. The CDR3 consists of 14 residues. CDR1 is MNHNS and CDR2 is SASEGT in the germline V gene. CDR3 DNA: TGTGCCAGCAGAATGACAGGGAAAATCACTGAAGTTTTCTTT. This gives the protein CASRMTGKITEVFF.

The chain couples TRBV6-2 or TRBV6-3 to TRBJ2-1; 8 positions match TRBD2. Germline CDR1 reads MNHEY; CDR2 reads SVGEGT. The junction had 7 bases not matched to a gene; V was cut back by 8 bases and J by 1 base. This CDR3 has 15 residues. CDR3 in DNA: TGTGCCAGCCGCTCGGGGGGGGGTTCCTACAATGAGCAGTTCTTC. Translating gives CASRSGGGSYNEQFF.

This CDR3 is CASSDLAGGTTGELFF. Written as DNA, the CDR3 is TGTGCCAGCAGTGACCTAGCGGGAGGGACCACCGGGGAGCTGTTTTTT. The chain uses TRBV6-4 and TRBJ2-2; TRBD2 aligns across 12 bases. Germline V lookup: CDR1 MRHNA, CDR2 SNTAGT. Trimming removed 2 bases from V and 4 bases from J; junction bases left unmatched: 2. The CDR3 runs to 16 residues.

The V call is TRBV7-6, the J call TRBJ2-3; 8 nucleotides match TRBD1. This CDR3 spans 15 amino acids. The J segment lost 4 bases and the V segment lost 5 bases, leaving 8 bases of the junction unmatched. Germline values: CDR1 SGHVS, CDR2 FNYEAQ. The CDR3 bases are TGTGCCAGCAGCAGCCGGGACAGGTGGGCAGATACGCAGTATTTT. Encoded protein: CASSSRDRWADTQYF. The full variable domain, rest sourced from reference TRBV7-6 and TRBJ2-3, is GAGVSQSPRYKVTKRGQDVALRCDPISGHVSLYWYRQALGQGPEFLTYFNYEAQQDKSGLPNDRFSAERPEGSISTLTIQRTEQRDSAMYRCASSSRDRWADTQYFGPGTRLTVL.

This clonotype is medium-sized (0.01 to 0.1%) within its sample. CDR3 DNA sequence: TGTGCCATCAGTGACGGAGGGGTTGGCAATCAGCCCCAGCATTTT. Amino acid sequence: CAISDGGVGNQPQHF. The chain combines TRBV10-3 with TRBJ1-5, with D perhaps matching TRBD1 (5 bases). The CDR3 consists of 15 residues. Germline V gives CDR1 ENHRY, CDR2 SYGVKD. V shed 3 bases and J shed 2 bases, with 11 bases lying between them.

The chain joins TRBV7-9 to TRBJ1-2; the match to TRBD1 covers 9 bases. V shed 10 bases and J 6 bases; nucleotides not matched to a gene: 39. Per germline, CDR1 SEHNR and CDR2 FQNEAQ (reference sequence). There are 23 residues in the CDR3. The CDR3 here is CATFLQGLSGDGTITGGRNGYTF. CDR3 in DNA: TGTGCCACCTTTCTTCAGGGTCTTTCGGGAGATGGCACGATAACAGGGGGCCGGAATGGCTACACCTTC.

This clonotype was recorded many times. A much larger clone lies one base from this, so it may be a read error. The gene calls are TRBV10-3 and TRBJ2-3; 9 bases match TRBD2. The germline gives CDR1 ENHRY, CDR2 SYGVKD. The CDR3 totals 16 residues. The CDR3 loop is CAISEGRGGHTDAQYF. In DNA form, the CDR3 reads TGTGCCATCAGTGAGGGGCGGGGGGGCCACACAGATGCGCAGTATTTT.

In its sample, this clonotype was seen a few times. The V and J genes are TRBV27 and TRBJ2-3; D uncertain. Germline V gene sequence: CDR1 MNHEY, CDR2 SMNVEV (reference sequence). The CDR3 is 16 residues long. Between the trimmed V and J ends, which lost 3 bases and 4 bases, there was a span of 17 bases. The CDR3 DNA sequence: TGTGCCAGCAGTTTGCGTGGTAGGCTCTCCCCAGATACGCAGTATTTT. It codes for CASSLRGRLSPDTQYF.

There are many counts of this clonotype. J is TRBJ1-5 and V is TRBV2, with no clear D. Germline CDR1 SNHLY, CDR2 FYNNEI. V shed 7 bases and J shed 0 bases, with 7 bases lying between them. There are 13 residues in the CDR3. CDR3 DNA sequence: TGTGCCAGCAATCCTGATAGCAATCAGCCCCAGCATTTT. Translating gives CASNPDSNQPQHF. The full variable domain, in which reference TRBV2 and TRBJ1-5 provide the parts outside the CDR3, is EPEVTQTPSHQVTQMGQEVILRCVPISNHLYFYWYRQILGQKVEFLVSFYNNEISEKSEIFDDQFSVERPDGSNFTLKIRSTKLEDSAMYFCASNPDSNQPQHFGDGTRLSIL.

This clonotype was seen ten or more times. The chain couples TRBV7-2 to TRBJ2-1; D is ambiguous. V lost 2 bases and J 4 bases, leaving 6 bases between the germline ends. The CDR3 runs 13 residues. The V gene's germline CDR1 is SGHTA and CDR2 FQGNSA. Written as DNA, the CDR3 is TGTGCCAGCAGCTTAATCGGATACAATGAGCAGTTCTTC. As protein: CASSLIGYNEQFF.

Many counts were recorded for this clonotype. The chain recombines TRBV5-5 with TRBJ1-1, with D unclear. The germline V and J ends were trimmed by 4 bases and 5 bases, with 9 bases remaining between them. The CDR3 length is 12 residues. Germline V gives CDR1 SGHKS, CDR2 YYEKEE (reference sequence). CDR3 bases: TGTGCCAGCAGCGGCCTGCTTACTGAAGCTTTCTTT. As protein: CASSGLLTEAFF.

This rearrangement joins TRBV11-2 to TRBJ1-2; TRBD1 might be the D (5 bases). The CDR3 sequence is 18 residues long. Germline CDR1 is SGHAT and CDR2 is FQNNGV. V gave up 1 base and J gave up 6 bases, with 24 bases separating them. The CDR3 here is CASSLGAGSSISTNGYTF. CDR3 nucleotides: TGTGCCAGCAGCTTAGGGGCAGGGTCTTCCATTTCAACCAATGGCTACACCTTC. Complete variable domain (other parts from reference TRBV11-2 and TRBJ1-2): EAGVAQSPRYKIIEKRQSVAFWCNPISGHATLYWYQQILGQGPKLLIQFQNNGVVDDSQLPKDRFSAERLKGVDSTLKIQPAKLEDSAVYLCASSLGAGSSISTNGYTFGSGTRLTVV.